Shown below are 32 T cell receptor beta chains from a single sample sequenced in a study of T cell responses to AZD1222 COVID-19 vaccine. Assay used: immunoSEQ multiplex PCR; TCRdb lists only in-frame clones, some missing. There are roughly 100,000 clones in the sample; over 80% occur only once, and approximately 5.1% lies in the top ten. Material: peripheral blood, obtained on day 0 of AZD1222 vaccination. The receptors were sampled from an adult in good health.

The V and J genes are TRBV19 and TRBJ1-2; a possible D gene is TRBD1 (6 bases). The CDR3 is 16 amino acids. CDR1 and CDR2 (germline): LNHDA, SQIVND (reference sequence). Between the trimmed V and J ends, which lost 6 bases and 4 bases, there was a span of 21 bases. CDR3 sequence (DNA): TGTGCCAGTAGCTTAAAACAGGGAGAGGGAACCTATGGCTACACCTTC. This codes for CASSLKQGEGTYGYTF.

The chain has TRBV4-3 and TRBJ1-2; D possibly corresponds to TRBD1 (5 bases). The CDR3 is 15 amino acids. Deletions cut 1 base from V and 6 bases from J, with 15 bases between. CDR1 LGHNA and CDR2 YSLEER come from the germline V gene. CDR3 DNA sequence: TGCGCCAGCAGCCAAGCCAACCTAGGGACGGATGGCTACACCTTC. Translated, it gives CASSQANLGTDGYTF.

This clone was recorded a few times. The chain couples TRBV19 to TRBJ1-5, with 11 bases that match TRBD1. This CDR3 comprises 16 residues. Germline V lookup: CDR1 LNHDA, CDR2 SQIVND (reference sequence). Trimming at V came to 3 bases and at J to 7 bases, leaving 8 bases not matched to a gene. DNA of the CDR3: TGTGCCAGTAGTATTCTCGGACAGGGGGCCGGGCAGCCCCAGCATTTT. Protein product: CASSILGQGAGQPQHF.

The J gene is TRBJ2-7, the V gene TRBV7-2; TRBD1 agrees at 11 bases. CDR3 length: 15 amino acids. Germline V gives CDR1 SGHTA, CDR2 FQGNSA. Trimming cost V 5 bases and J 3 bases; bases outside gene matches: 6. CDR3 amino acids: CASSTTGTGGYEQYF. The CDR3 bases are TGTGCCAGCAGCACCACCGGGACAGGGGGCTACGAGCAGTACTTC.

This sequence joins TRBV3-1 (or the pseudogene TRBV3-2) and TRBJ1-2, with a tentative D call TRBD1 (5 bases). V was pared by 4 bases and J by 3 bases, with 9 bases between. The CDR3 is made up of 13 amino acids. Germline V lookup: CDR1 LGHDT, CDR2 YNNKEL (reference sequence). CDR3 sequence reads: CASSPGGDYGYTF. The CDR3 DNA reads TGTGCCAGCAGCCCCGGGGGGGACTATGGCTACACCTTC.

The V call is TRBV5-1, the J call TRBJ1-1; a possible D gene is TRBD1 (5 bases). Trimming took 4 bases from V and 4 from J, leaving 17 bases between them. This CDR3 is built from 15 residues. The germline V gene has CDR1 SGHRS and CDR2 YFSETQ. CDR3 loop: CASSRGGEGGTEAFF. CDR3 nucleotides: TGCGCCAGCAGCCGGGGCGGTGAGGGAGGCACTGAAGCTTTCTTT.

This clone was counted only a few times. The chain joins TRBV10-3 to TRBJ2-7; 9 positions agree with TRBD1. Germline-derived CDR1 and CDR2 are ENHRY and SYGVKD. This CDR3 has 14 amino acids. Trimming removed 7 bases from V and 2 bases from J; junction bases left unmatched: 6. Written as DNA, the CDR3 is TGTGCCATCACCCCGGGACAGGGCACCTACGAGCAGTACTTC. Its protein is CAITPGQGTYEQYF.

The rearrangement links TRBV15 to TRBJ2-3; perhaps TRBD2 as D (5 bases). The germline V gene encodes CDR1 LNHNV and CDR2 YYDKDF (reference sequence). V lost 0 bases and J lost 6, with 10 bases in between. This CDR3 is 14 amino acids long. The CDR3 protein is CATSRDKIADTQYF. CDR3 coding DNA: TGTGCCACCAGCAGAGATAAGATAGCGGATACGCAGTATTTT.

The CDR3, as DNA: TGTGCCAGCAGCGTACGGGGACAGATGAACACTGAAGCTTTCTTT. Translated: CASSVRGQMNTEAFF. J is TRBJ1-1 and V is TRBV9; 7 bases agree with TRBD1. The J segment lost 0 bases and the V segment lost 1 base, leaving 3 bases of the junction unmatched. The CDR3 spans 15 residues. Germline V gene sequence: CDR1 SGDLS, CDR2 YYNGEE.

This CDR3 is CASSLERATDTQYF. The CDR3 bases are TGCGCCAGCAGCTTGGAGAGGGCAACAGATACGCAGTATTTT. The chain employs TRBV5-1 and TRBJ2-3; a possible D gene is TRBD2 (5 bases). V was pared by 0 bases and J by 3 bases, with 8 bases between. The length of the CDR3 is 14 residues. Germline V CDR1 and CDR2: SGHRS, YFSETQ.

The rearrangement uses TRBV6-5 and TRBJ2-7; no definite D call. CDR3 length equals 11 residues. Germline assignment: CDR1 MNHEY and CDR2 SVGAGI. Trimming took 8 bases from V and 3 from J, leaving 8 bases between them. CDR3 sequence (DNA): TGTGCCAGCGGTATTAACTACGAGCAGTACTTC. It is translated as CASGINYEQYF.

The chain has TRBV6-4 and TRBJ1-1, with unresolved D. Trimming stripped 6 bases from V and 0 bases from J, with 14 bases between. Germline V gene sequence: CDR1 MRHNA, CDR2 SNTAGT. The CDR3 loop spans 15 amino acids. In DNA, the CDR3 is TGTGCCAGCAGGCCCCAGGAGGGCCTGAACACTGAAGCTTTCTTT. Translation gives CASRPQEGLNTEAFF.

V usage is TRBV30 and J usage is TRBJ2-3; TRBD2 aligns across 13 bases. V lost 1 base and J lost 5; bases outside the gene matches: 9. This CDR3 spans 17 amino acids. Germline CDR1 is GTSNPN and CDR2 is SVGIG (reference sequence). In DNA, the CDR3 is TGTGCCTGGAGTGGGGAGCGACTAGCGGGGGGCCAAGATACGCAGTATTTT. It translates to CAWSGERLAGGQDTQYF.

The genes are TRBV18 and TRBJ1-3; D not certain. V was shortened by 4 bases and J by 3 bases, with 7 bases between the two germline ends. The CDR3 runs to 13 residues. The germline V gene has CDR1 KGHSH and CDR2 LQKENI. CDR3 in DNA: TGTGCCAGCTCACGAGGCGTTGGAAACACCATATATTTT. Amino acid sequence: CASSRGVGNTIYF.

The chain combines TRBV5-1 with TRBJ2-7; TRBD1 matches at 12 bases. Germline V gene lookup returns CDR1 SGHRS and CDR2 YFSETQ. The CDR3 has 14 residues. The junction had 4 bases not matched to a gene; V was cut back by 4 bases and J by 5 bases. CDR3 coding DNA: TGCGCCAGCAGCCCGGGACAGGGGGCCCACGAGCAGTACTTC. It is translated as CASSPGQGAHEQYF.

The J gene is TRBJ2-2, the V gene TRBV11-2; TRBD1 is a possible D gene (6 bases). Germline CDR1 reads SGHAT; CDR2 reads FQNNGV. CDR3 size: 17 residues. The V and J ends lost 5 bases and 4 bases respectively, with 20 bases between them. CDR3 bases: TGTGCCAGCAGCGTATCGTCCGGGACAAATTTCACCGGGGAGCTGTTTTTT. Encoded protein: CASSVSSGTNFTGELFF.

The rearrangement uses TRBV15 and TRBJ1-2; possible D gene TRBD1, 6 bases. CDR3 size: 16 residues. Looked up from germline, CDR1 is LNHNV and CDR2 is YYDKDF (reference sequence). V lost 5 bases, J lost 4 bases, and 20 bases lay in between. CDR3 sequence (DNA): TGTGCCACCAGCGCAACACTTACAGGGATTTCCTATGGCTACACCTTC. Residues: CATSATLTGISYGYTF.

DNA of the CDR3: TGCGCCAGCAGCCTGACAGGGAGGGACAATCAGCCCCAGCATTTT. Its translation is CASSLTGRDNQPQHF. This sequence joins TRBV5-1 and TRBJ1-5, with 7 bases aligning to TRBD1. Trimming cost V 4 bases and J 3 bases; bases outside gene matches: 7. This CDR3 contains 15 residues. Per germline, CDR1 SGHRS and CDR2 YFSETQ.

V is TRBV6-2 or TRBV6-3 and J is TRBJ1-3; TRBD1 aligns across 7 bases. Looked up from germline, CDR1 is MNHEY and CDR2 is SVGEGT. Trimming cost V 2 bases and J 2 bases; bases outside gene matches: 9. This CDR3 has 17 residues. The CDR3, as DNA: TGTGCCAGCAGTTACCCGACAGGGTTCTCTACTGGAAACACCATATATTTT. It yields the protein CASSYPTGFSTGNTIYF.

This clone was observed a few times. The chain links TRBV19 to TRBJ1-1, with a weak D call TRBD1 (5 bases). The CDR3 spans 14 residues. The V gene lost 5 bases and the J gene lost 4 bases, with 14 bases spanning the gap. Per germline, CDR1 LNHDA and CDR2 SQIVND (reference sequence). CDR3 region: CASSDLGTVTEAFF. Here the CDR3 DNA reads TGTGCCAGTAGTGATCTTGGGACTGTCACTGAAGCTTTCTTT.

Only one count was recorded for this clone. This rearrangement joins TRBV5-1 to TRBJ2-3; 7 bases align to TRBD1. Germline CDR1 SGHRS, CDR2 YFSETQ. V shed 4 bases and J 5 bases; nucleotides not matched to a gene: 7. The CDR3 has 14 residues. This chain's CDR3 is CASSPDRERDTQYF. The CDR3 DNA sequence: TGCGCCAGCAGCCCCGACAGGGAGAGAGATACGCAGTATTTT.

The CDR3, as DNA: TGTGCCAGCAGCCGGGCGGGGCCCTCCGGGGAGCTGTTTTTT. Protein sequence: CASSRAGPSGELFF. This chain connects TRBV9 to TRBJ2-2, with D perhaps TRBD2 (6 bases). CDR1 is SGDLS and CDR2 is YYNGEE in the germline V gene. V lost 4 bases to trimming and J lost 6 bases, with 13 bases between them. This CDR3 contains 14 residues.

This clone has just a few counts. The V and J genes are TRBV2 and TRBJ1-5, with a weak D call TRBD1 (5 bases). This CDR3 has 14 residues. Looked up from germline, CDR1 is SNHLY and CDR2 is FYNNEI. Trimming removed 4 bases at V and 0 bases at J, with 7 bases between. CDR3 nucleotide sequence: TGTGCCAGCAGTGCAGGGAATAGCAATCAGCCCCAGCATTTT. Amino acids: CASSAGNSNQPQHF.

This rearrangement joins TRBV5-1 to TRBJ2-1; TRBD1 aligns across 8 bases. Germline values: CDR1 SGHRS, CDR2 YFSETQ. With V trimmed by 1 base and J by 6 bases, 9 bases remained unmatched. This CDR3 has 16 amino acids. In DNA, the CDR3 is TGCGCCAGCAGCTTGTTTTCCGGACAGGGTAGCAATGAGCAGTTCTTC. Protein: CASSLFSGQGSNEQFF.

A word on this clone: At one of its ends the junction is not consistent with the germline gene, which may arise from a read error. Other DNA sequences in the same sample also yield this CDR3. The chain joins TRBV7-2 to TRBJ2-7; maybe TRBD2 (6 bases). Germline CDR1 SGHTA, CDR2 FQGNSA. The CDR3 has 14 residues. CDR3 protein: CASSKSHTGARGQF. CDR3 DNA: TGTGCCAGCAGCAAGAGTCACACGGGAGCAAGGGGCCAATTC.

The chain joins TRBV18 to TRBJ2-1; the match to TRBD2 covers 9 bases. The germline gives CDR1 KGHSH, CDR2 LQKENI. Losses at the gene ends were 0 bases for V and 4 bases for J; bases not matched to a gene: 4. The CDR3 loop spans 16 amino acids. This chain's CDR3 is CASSPPAGGRYNEQFF. The CDR3 bases are TGTGCCAGCTCACCACCGGCGGGGGGGCGGTACAATGAGCAGTTCTTC.

The rearrangement joins TRBV5-6 to TRBJ2-2, with TRBD2 matching 9 bases. The CDR3 runs 16 residues. Germline loops: CDR1 SGHDT, CDR2 YYEEEE. Trimming at V came to 6 bases and at J to 3 bases, leaving 9 bases not matched to a gene. The CDR3 nucleotides are TGTGCCAGCACTACTACTAGCGGGTCTTACACCGGGGAGCTGTTTTTT. The encoded protein is CASTTTSGSYTGELFF.

The chain couples TRBV2 to TRBJ1-3; D unresolved. The germline V gene encodes CDR1 SNHLY and CDR2 FYNNEI. The CDR3 is 17 residues long. V dropped 2 bases and J dropped 0 bases, with 14 bases sitting between them. This CDR3 is CASSEYLTLNSGNTIYF. DNA for the CDR3: TGTGCCAGCAGTGAATATTTGACATTGAACTCTGGAAACACCATATATTTT. The complete variable domain, with remaining parts taken from reference TRBV2 and TRBJ1-3, reads EPEVTQTPSHQVTQMGQEVILRCVPISNHLYFYWYRQILGQKVEFLVSFYNNEISEKSEIFDDQFSVERPDGSNFTLKIRSTKLEDSAMYFCASSEYLTLNSGNTIYFGEGSWLTVV.

This sequence joins TRBV19 and TRBJ2-2; TRBD2 aligns across 7 bases. Trimming removed 3 bases from V and 0 bases from J; junction bases left unmatched: 4. Germline assignment: CDR1 LNHDA and CDR2 SQIVND (reference sequence). The CDR3 covers 16 residues. CDR3 amino acids: CASSIFRGANTGELFF. CDR3 nucleotide sequence: TGTGCCAGTAGTATCTTTCGGGGGGCGAACACCGGGGAGCTGTTTTTT. The full variable domain, in which reference TRBV19 and TRBJ2-2 provide the parts outside the CDR3, is DGGITQSPKYLFRKEGQNVTLSCEQNLNHDAMYWYRQDPGQGLRLIYYSQIVNDFQKGDIAEGYSVSREKKESFPLTVTSAQKNPTAFYLCASSIFRGANTGELFFGEGSRLTVL.

As DNA, the CDR3 is TGTGCCACCGCCATGAGACACGACGTCTCTGGAAACACCATATATTTT. The encoded protein is CATAMRHDVSGNTIYF. The chain combines TRBV19 with TRBJ1-3; D unresolved. This CDR3 has 16 residues. Trimming cost V 10 bases and J 0 bases, with 19 bases left between them. Germline-derived CDR1 and CDR2 are LNHDA and SQIVND (reference sequence).

Worth noting for this clone: The junction differs from germline at one of its ends, possibly a read error. The chain combines TRBV7-6 with TRBJ1-2; 9 positions match TRBD1. Germline loops: CDR1 SGHVS, CDR2 FNYEAQ. The CDR3 is made up of 16 amino acids. In DNA form, the CDR3 reads TGTGCCGGCAGCTTAGCAGGCCCGGGACAGGGCTATGGCTACACCTTC. It is translated as CAGSLAGPGQGYGYTF.

The V and J genes are TRBV4-2 and TRBJ2-3; 12 nucleotides agree with TRBD2. With 4 bases clipped from V and 5 bases from J, the junction kept 13 bases outside the gene matches. There are 18 residues in the CDR3. Germline V CDR1 and CDR2: LGHNA, YNFKEQ. The CDR3 nucleotides read TGTGCCAGCAGCCGACGAACCGCTAGCGGGGGGGCGGTAGATACGCAGTATTTT. Its translation is CASSRRTASGGAVDTQYF.